This T cell receptor (beta chain) was sequenced for a study of early T cells in non-severe SARS-CoV-2 infection. Study details: It was bulk RNA from unsorted whole blood that was sequenced, and the chains were unpaired.

Individual cDNA molecules received unique molecular identifiers during library preparation. TCRdb independently ran MiXCR on the 5' RACE reads; one entry per CDR3 protein. The data hold tens of thousands of distinct CDR3 sequences, with about 6% observed a single time. This clonotype turned up a few times. Its target is not known. Study-wide results and caveats: Clonotype matching in VDJdb favored anti-spike CD8 responses and did not capture private and CD4 specificities.

Sequences were derived from whole blood, sampled at baseline. The TCR originated in an adult who was a healthcare worker with PCR-confirmed SARS-CoV-2 infection or an uninfected control (not recorded which).

The CDR3: CASSLAQSAQETQYF. The DNA of the CDR3 is TGTGCCAGCAGTTTAGCGCAGTCAGCCCAAGAGACCCAGTACTTC. V usage is TRBV12-3 or TRBV12-4 and J usage is TRBJ2-5; D ambiguous. The length of the CDR3 is 15 residues. The germline V and J ends were trimmed by 0 bases and 1 base, with 9 bases remaining between them.